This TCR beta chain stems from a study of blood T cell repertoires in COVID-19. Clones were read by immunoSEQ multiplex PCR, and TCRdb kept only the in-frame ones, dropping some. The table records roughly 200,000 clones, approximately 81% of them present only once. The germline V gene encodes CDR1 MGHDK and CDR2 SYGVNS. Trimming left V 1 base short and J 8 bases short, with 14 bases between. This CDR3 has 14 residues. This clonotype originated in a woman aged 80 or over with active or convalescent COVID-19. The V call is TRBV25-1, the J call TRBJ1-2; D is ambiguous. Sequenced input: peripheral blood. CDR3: CASSEFWGVGGYTF. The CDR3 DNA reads TGTGCCAGCAGTGAATTCTGGGGAGTGGGCGGCTACACCTTC.